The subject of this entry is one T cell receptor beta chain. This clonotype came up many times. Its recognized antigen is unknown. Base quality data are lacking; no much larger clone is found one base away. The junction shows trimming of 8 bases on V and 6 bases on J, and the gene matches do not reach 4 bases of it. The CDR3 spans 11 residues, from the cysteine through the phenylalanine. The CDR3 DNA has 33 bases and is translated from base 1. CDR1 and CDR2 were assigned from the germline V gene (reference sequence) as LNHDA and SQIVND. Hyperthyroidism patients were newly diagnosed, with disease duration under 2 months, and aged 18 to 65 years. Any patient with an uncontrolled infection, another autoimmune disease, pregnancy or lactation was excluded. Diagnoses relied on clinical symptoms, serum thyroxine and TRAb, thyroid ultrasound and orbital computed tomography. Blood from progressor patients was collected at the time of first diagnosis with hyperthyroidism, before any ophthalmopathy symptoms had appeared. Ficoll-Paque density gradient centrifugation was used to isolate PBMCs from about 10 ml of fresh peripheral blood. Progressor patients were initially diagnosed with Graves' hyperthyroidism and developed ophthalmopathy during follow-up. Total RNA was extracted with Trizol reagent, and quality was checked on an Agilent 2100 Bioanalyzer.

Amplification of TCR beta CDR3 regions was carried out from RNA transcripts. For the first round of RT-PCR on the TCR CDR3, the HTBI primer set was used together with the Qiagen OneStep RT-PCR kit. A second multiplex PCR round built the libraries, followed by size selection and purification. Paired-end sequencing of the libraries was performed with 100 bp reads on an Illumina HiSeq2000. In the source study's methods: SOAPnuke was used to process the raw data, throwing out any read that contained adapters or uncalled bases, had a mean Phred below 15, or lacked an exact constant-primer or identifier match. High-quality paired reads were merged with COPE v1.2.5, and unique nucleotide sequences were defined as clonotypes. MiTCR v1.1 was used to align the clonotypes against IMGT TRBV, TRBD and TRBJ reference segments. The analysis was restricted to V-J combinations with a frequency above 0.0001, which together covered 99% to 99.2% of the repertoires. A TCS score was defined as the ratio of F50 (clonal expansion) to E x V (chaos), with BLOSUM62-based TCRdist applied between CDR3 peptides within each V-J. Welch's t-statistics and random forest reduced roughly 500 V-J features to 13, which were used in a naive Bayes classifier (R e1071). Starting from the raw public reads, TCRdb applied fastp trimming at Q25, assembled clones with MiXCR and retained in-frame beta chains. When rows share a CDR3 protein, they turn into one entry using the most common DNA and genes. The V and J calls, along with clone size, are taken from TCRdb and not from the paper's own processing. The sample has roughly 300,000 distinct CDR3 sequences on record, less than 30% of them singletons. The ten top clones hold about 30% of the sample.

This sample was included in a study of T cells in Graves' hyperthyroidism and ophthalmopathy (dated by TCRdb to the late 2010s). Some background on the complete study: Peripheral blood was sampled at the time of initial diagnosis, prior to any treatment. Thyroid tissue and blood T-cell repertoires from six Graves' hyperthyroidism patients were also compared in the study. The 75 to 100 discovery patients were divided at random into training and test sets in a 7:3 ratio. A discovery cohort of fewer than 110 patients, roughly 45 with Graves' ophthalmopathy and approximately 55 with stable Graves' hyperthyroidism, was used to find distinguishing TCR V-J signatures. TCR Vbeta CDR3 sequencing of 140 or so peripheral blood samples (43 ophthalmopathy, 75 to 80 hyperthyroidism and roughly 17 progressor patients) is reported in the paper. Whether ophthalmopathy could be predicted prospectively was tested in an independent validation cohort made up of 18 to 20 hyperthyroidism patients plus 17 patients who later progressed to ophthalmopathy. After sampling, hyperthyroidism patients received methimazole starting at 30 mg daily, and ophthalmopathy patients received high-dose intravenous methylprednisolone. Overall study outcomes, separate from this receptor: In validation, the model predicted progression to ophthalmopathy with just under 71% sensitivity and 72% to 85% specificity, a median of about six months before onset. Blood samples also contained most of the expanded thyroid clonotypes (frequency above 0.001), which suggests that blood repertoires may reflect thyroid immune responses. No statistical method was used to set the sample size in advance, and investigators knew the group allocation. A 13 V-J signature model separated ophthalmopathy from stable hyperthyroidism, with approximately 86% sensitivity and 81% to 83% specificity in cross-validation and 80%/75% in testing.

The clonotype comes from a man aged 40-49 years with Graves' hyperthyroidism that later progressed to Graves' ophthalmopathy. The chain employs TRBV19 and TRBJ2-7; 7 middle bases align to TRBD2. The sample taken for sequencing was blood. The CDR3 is CASGSGTEQYF. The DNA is TGTGCCAGTGGAAGCGGGACCGAGCAGTACTTC.